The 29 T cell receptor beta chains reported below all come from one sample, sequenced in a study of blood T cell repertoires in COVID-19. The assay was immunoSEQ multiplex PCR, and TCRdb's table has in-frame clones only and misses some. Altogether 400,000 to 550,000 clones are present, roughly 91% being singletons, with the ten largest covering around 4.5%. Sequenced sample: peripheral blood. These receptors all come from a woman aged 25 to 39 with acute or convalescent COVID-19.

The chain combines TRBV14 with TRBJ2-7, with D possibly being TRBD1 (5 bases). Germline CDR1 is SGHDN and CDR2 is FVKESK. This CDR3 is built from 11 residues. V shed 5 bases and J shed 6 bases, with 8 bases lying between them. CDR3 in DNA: TGTGCCAGCAGCGCCCAGGGCGAGCAGTACTTC. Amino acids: CASSAQGEQYF.

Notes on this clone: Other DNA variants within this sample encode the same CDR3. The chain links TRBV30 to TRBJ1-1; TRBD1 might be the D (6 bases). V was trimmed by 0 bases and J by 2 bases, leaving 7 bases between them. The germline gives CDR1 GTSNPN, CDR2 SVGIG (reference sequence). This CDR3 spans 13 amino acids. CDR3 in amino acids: CAWSVGGNTEAFF. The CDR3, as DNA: TGTGCCTGGAGTGTAGGGGGAAACACTGAAGCTTTCTTT.

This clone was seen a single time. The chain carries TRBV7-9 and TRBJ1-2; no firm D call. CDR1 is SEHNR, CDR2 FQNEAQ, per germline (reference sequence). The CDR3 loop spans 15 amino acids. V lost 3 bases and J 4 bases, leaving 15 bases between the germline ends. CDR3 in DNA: TGTGCCAGCAGCTTGCCGGGATCACCGGCCTATGGCTACACCTTC. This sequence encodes CASSLPGSPAYGYTF.

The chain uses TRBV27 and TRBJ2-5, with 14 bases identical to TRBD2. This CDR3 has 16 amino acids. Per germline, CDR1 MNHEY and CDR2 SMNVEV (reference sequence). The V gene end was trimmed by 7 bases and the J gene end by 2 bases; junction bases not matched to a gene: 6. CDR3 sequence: CASKGLAGDMQETQYF. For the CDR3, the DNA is TGTGCCAGCAAGGGACTAGCGGGGGATATGCAAGAGACCCAGTACTTC.

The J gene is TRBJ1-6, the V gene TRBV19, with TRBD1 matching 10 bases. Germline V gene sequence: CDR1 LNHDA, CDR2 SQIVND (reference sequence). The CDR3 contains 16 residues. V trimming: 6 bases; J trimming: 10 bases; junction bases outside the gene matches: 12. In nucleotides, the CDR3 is TGTGCCAGTAGACCCCGTGTTGGGACAGGGGCCTCACCCCTCCACTTT. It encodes CASRPRVGTGASPLHF.

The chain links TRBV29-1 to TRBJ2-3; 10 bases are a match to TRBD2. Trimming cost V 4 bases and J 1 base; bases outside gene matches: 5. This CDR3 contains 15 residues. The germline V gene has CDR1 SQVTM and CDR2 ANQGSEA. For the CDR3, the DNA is TGCAGCGTTGCTGGCCTAGCGGGGGGCACAGATACGCAGTATTTT. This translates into CSVAGLAGGTDTQYF.

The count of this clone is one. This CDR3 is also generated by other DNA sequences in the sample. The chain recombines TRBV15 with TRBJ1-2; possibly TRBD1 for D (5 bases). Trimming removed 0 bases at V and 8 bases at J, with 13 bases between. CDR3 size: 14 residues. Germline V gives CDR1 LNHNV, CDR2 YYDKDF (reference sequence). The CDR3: CATSRDRGAGGYTF. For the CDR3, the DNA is TGTGCCACCAGCAGAGATAGGGGTGCTGGAGGCTACACCTTC.

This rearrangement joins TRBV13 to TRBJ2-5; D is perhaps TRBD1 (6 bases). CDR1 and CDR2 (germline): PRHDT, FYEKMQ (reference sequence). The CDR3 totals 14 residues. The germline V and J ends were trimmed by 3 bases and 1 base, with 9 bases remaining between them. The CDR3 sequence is CASSLTTGQETQYF. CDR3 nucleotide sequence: TGTGCCAGCAGCTTGACGACAGGCCAAGAGACCCAGTACTTC.

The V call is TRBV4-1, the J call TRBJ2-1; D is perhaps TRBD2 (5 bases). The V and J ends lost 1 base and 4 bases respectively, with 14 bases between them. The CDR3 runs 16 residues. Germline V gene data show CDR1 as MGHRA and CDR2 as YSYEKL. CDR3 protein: CASSQGETEKYNEQFF. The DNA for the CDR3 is TGCGCCAGCAGCCAAGGGGAGACGGAGAAGTACAATGAGCAGTTCTTC.

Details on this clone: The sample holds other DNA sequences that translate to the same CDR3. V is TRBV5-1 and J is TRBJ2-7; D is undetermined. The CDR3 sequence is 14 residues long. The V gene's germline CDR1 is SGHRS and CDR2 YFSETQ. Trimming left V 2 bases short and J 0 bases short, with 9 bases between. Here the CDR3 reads CASSFRGSSYEQYF. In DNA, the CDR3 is TGCGCCAGCAGCTTCCGCGGAAGCTCCTACGAGCAGTACTTC.

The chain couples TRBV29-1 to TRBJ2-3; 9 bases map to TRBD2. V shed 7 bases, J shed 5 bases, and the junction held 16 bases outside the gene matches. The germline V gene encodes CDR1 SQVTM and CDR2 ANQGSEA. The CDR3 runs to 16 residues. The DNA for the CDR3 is TGCAGCGGCGAGGGGTCCAGCGGGGGGTCCCTAGATACGCAGTATTTT. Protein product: CSGEGSSGGSLDTQYF.

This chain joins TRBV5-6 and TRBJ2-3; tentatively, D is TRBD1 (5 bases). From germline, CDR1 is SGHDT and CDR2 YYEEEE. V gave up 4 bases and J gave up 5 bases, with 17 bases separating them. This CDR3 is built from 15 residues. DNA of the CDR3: TGTGCCAGCAGCCGCAAAGGGGCCTTTGGAGATACGCAGTATTTT. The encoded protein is CASSRKGAFGDTQYF.

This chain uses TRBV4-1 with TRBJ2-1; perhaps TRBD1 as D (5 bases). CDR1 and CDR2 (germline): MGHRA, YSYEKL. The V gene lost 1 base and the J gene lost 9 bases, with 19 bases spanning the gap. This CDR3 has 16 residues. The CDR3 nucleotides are TGCGCCAGCAGCCAAGTTGCAGGGTGGCTTAAGGGTGAGCAGTTCTTC. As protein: CASSQVAGWLKGEQFF.

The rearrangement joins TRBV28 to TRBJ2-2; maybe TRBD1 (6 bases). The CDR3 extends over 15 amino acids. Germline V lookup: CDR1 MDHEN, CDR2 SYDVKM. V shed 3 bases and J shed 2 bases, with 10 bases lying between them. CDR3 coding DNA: TGTGCCAGCAGTTTGGTGGGGGCCAACACCGGGGAGCTGTTTTTT. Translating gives CASSLVGANTGELFF.

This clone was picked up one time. In nucleotides, the CDR3 is TGTGCCAGCAGTTCCGGGGGCGAGCAGTACTTC. As protein: CASSSGGEQYF. The chain has TRBV12-3 or TRBV12-4 and TRBJ2-7, with TRBD2 as a possible D gene (6 bases). V was shortened by 4 bases and J by 6 bases, with 7 bases between the two germline ends. This CDR3 has 11 residues.

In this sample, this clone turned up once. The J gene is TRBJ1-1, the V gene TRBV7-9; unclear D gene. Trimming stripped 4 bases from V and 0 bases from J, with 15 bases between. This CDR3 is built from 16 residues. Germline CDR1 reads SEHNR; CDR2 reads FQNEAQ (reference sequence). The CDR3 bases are TGTGCCAGCAGCTCATTGGGTTATACAGTGAACACTGAAGCTTTCTTT. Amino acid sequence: CASSSLGYTVNTEAFF.

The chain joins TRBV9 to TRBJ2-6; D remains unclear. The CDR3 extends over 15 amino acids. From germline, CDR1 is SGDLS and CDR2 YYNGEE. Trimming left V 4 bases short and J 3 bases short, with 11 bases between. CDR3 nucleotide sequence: TGTGCCAGCAGCTCCAGACGGGTTGGGGCCAACGTCCTGACTTTC. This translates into CASSSRRVGANVLTF.

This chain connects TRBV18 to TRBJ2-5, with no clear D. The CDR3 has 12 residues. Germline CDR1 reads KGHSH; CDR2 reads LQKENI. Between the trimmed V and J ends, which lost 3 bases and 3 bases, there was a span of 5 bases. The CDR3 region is CASSPPEETQYF. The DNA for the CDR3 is TGTGCCAGCTCACCTCCAGAAGAGACCCAGTACTTC.

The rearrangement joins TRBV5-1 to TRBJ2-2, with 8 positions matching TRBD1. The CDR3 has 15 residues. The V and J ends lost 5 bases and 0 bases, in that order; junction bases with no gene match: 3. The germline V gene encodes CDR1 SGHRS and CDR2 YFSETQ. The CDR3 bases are TGCGCCAGCAGGACAGGGGCTGCGAACACCGGGGAGCTGTTTTTT. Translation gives CASRTGAANTGELFF.

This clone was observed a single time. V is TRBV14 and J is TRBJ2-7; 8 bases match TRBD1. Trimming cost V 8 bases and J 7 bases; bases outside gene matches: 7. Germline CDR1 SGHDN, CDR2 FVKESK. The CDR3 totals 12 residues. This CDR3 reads CASRTGMGEQYF. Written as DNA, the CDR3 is TGTGCCAGCCGGACAGGGATGGGTGAGCAGTACTTC.

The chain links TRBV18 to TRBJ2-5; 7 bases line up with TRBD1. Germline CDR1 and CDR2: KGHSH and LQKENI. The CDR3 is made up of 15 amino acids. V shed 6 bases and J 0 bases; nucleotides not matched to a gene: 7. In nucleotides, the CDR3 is TGTGCCAGCTCGCCGGGACAGCAGTACCAAGAGACCCAGTACTTC. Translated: CASSPGQQYQETQYF. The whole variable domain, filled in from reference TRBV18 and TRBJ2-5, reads NAGVMQNPRHLVRRRGQEARLRCSPMKGHSHVYWYRQLPEEGLKFMVYLQKENIIDESGMPKERFSAEFPKEGPSILRIQQVVRGDSAAYFCASSPGQQYQETQYFGPGTRLLVL.

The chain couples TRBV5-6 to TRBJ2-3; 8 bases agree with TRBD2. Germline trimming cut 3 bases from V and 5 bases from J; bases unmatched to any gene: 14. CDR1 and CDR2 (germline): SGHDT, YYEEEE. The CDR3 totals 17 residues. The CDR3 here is CASSSPSPGGAIDTQYF. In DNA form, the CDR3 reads TGTGCCAGCAGCTCCCCTAGCCCGGGGGGGGCCATAGATACGCAGTATTTT.

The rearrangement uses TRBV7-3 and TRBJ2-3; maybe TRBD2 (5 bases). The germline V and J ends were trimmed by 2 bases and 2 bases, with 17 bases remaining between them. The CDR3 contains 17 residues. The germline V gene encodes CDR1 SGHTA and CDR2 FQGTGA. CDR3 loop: CASSLYGITGSTDTQYF. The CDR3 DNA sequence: TGTGCCAGCAGCTTATACGGTATTACGGGATCCACAGATACGCAGTATTTT.

CDR3 region: CASSTPGGVYGYTF. The DNA of the CDR3 is TGTGCCAGTAGTACACCAGGGGGCGTTTATGGCTACACCTTC. The chain has TRBV19 and TRBJ1-2; TRBD1 matches 8 bases. Germline V gene lookup returns CDR1 LNHDA and CDR2 SQIVND (reference sequence). There are 14 residues in the CDR3. V was pared by 4 bases and J by 5 bases, with 6 bases of the junction left unmatched.

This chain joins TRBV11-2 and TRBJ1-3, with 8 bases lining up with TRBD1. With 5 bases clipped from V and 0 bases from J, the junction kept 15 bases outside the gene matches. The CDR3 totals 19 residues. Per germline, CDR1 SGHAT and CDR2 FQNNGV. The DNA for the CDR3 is TGTGCCAGCAGCCCAAGGACAGGGTTAACTACTTCCTCTGGAAACACCATATATTTT. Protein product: CASSPRTGLTTSSGNTIYF.

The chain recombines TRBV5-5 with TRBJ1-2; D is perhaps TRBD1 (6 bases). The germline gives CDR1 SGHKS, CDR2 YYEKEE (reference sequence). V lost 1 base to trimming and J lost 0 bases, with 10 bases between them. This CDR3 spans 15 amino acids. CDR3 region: CASSLLAGANYGYTF. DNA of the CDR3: TGTGCCAGCAGCTTGTTGGCAGGGGCTAACTATGGCTACACCTTC.

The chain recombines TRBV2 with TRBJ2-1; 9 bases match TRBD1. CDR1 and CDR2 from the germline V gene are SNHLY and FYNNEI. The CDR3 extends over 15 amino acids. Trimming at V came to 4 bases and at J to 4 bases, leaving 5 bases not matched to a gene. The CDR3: CASSVPGQGYNEQFF. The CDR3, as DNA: TGTGCCAGCAGTGTACCGGGACAGGGTTACAATGAGCAGTTCTTC.

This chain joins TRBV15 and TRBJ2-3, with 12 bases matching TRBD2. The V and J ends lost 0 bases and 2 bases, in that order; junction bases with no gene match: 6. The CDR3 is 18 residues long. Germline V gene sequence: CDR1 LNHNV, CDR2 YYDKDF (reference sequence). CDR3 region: CATSRDGLAGGVTDTQYF. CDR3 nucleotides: TGTGCCACCAGCAGAGATGGGCTAGCGGGGGGGGTCACAGATACGCAGTATTTT.

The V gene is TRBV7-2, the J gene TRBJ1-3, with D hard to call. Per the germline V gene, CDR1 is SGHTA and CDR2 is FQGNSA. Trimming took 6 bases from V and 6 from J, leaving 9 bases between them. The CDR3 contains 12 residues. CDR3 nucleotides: TGTGCCAGCAGTCAACACCAAAACACCATATATTTT. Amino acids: CASSQHQNTIYF.